These 25 T cell receptor beta chains were sequenced from one sample in a study of blood T cell repertoires in COVID-19 (dated by TCRdb to the early 2020s). Libraries came from the immunoSEQ multiplex PCR assay. TCRdb took over this immuneACCESS table, retaining in-frame rearrangements with V and J assigned. Such tables are incomplete; in checked studies, under half of the missing clones stem from an unresolved V gene, and the remainder is unexplained. The sample data list 150,000 to 200,000 clones, and 83% of these were observed just once. The top ten hold around 2% of the sample. Material: peripheral blood. These receptors originate from a woman older than 75 with acute or convalescent COVID-19.

V and J are TRBV7-2 and TRBJ2-1; perhaps TRBD2 as D (5 bases). The CDR3 is 13 amino acids. Germline CDR1 SGHTA, CDR2 FQGNSA. Trimming removed 5 bases from V and 7 bases from J, with 12 bases in between. The CDR3, as DNA: TGTGCCAGCAGCCCATCCCCGGGGAATGAGCAGTTCTTC. Protein: CASSPSPGNEQFF.

Only a few counts were recorded for this clone. The chain has TRBV20-1 and TRBJ1-2; D is possibly TRBD1 (5 bases). CDR3 length: 14 residues. From germline, CDR1 is DFQATT and CDR2 SNEGSKA (reference sequence). With 3 bases removed from V and 3 bases from J, the gap between germline ends came to 14 bases. The DNA of the CDR3 is TGCAGTGCTAGTTCCCCGGGCAGGGACTATGGCTACACCTTC. Translated: CSASSPGRDYGYTF.

The genes are TRBV9 and TRBJ1-1, with 7 bases fitting TRBD1. CDR1 SGDLS and CDR2 YYNGEE come from the germline V gene. CDR3 size: 14 residues. The V and J ends lost 3 bases and 1 base, in that order; junction bases with no gene match: 3. In DNA form, the CDR3 reads TGTGCCAGCAGCGGTCGACAGGGGAACACTGAAGCTTTCTTT. It is translated as CASSGRQGNTEAFF.

The chain carries TRBV5-1 and TRBJ1-3; maybe TRBD1 (6 bases). Trimming took 2 bases from V and 0 from J, leaving 12 bases between them. Germline assignment: CDR1 SGHRS and CDR2 YFSETQ. The CDR3 has 16 amino acids. The CDR3 loop reads CASSLVQGSSGNTIYF. The CDR3 DNA reads TGCGCCAGCAGCTTAGTTCAGGGGTCCTCTGGAAACACCATATATTTT.

V gene TRBV5-4 combines with J gene TRBJ2-2; D perhaps matches TRBD2 (5 bases). Germline assignment: CDR1 SGHNT and CDR2 YYREEE (reference sequence). V was clipped by 4 bases and J by 4 bases, with 8 bases between them. The CDR3 is 13 amino acids. CDR3 coding DNA: TGTGCCAGCAGCCTGGACTCCACCGGGGAGCTGTTTTTT. It encodes CASSLDSTGELFF.

This clone was detected only once. The V call is TRBV4-2, the J call TRBJ1-6; 9 nucleotides agree with TRBD1. J lost 5 bases, V lost 2 bases, and 1 base had no gene match. CDR1 and CDR2 (germline): LGHNA, YNFKEQ. This CDR3 contains 15 residues. For the CDR3, the DNA is TGTGCCAGCAGCCAACGGGACAGGGATAATTCACCCCTCCACTTT. It is translated as CASSQRDRDNSPLHF.

The chain joins TRBV20-1 to TRBJ1-1, with D possibly matching TRBD1 (5 bases). With 6 bases removed from V and 6 bases from J, the gap between germline ends came to 11 bases. This CDR3 spans 11 amino acids. The germline gives CDR1 DFQATT, CDR2 SNEGSKA (reference sequence). The CDR3 loop is CSATDSPEAFF. The CDR3 nucleotides read TGCAGTGCCACTGACAGTCCTGAAGCTTTCTTT.

The chain carries TRBV9 and TRBJ2-7, with 7 bases matching TRBD2. The junction had 5 bases not matched to a gene; V was cut back by 4 bases and J by 1 base. The CDR3 is made up of 14 amino acids. CDR1 is SGDLS and CDR2 is YYNGEE in the germline V gene. CDR3 loop: CASSRGRVSYEQYF. CDR3 sequence (DNA): TGTGCCAGCAGCCGAGGGAGGGTTTCCTACGAGCAGTACTTC.

The V call is TRBV18, the J call TRBJ1-4; 7 positions agree with TRBD1. Germline values: CDR1 KGHSH, CDR2 LQKENI. CDR3 length: 15 amino acids. Germline trimming cut 0 bases from V and 5 bases from J; bases unmatched to any gene: 3. CDR3 sequence: CASSPPNRGNEKLFF. DNA for the CDR3: TGTGCCAGCTCACCACCGAACAGGGGAAATGAAAAACTGTTTTTT.

CDR3 nucleotide sequence: TGTGCCTGGAGTTGGGCAGGTCAACACGGGGAGCTGTTTTTT. It codes for CAWSWAGQHGELFF. The genes are TRBV30 and TRBJ2-2; no clear D. The V end lost 2 bases, the J end lost 7 bases, and 14 bases lay between the germline ends. The CDR3 runs to 14 residues. Germline V gene data show CDR1 as GTSNPN and CDR2 as SVGIG (reference sequence).

The V and J genes are TRBV5-1 and TRBJ2-5; 12 bases are shared with TRBD1. Germline CDR1 SGHRS, CDR2 YFSETQ. Trimming cost V 5 bases and J 5 bases; bases outside gene matches: 10. The CDR3 is 16 amino acids. The CDR3 DNA reads TGCGCCAGCAGTTCTCAGGGACAGGGGGCAAGGGAGACCCAGTACTTC. Its protein product is CASSSQGQGARETQYF.

This sequence joins TRBV6-6 and TRBJ1-5; 8 nucleotides agree with TRBD1. V lost 4 bases to trimming and J lost 2 bases; unmatched junction nucleotides: 4. Germline CDR1 MNHNY, CDR2 SVGAGI (reference sequence). The CDR3 sequence is 15 residues long. The DNA of the CDR3 is TGTGCCAGCAGTTCCGGACAGGGCCGCAATCAGCCCCAGCATTTT. Its translation is CASSSGQGRNQPQHF.

This chain connects TRBV28 to TRBJ1-5, with 8 positions matching TRBD1. The CDR3 is 16 amino acids. The germline gives CDR1 MDHEN, CDR2 SYDVKM. Germline trimming cut 6 bases from V and 5 bases from J; bases unmatched to any gene: 12. For the CDR3, the DNA is TGTGCCAGCAGCGCCCCAGGGGGCCAAGGGGATCAGCCCCAGCATTTT. This gives the protein CASSAPGGQGDQPQHF.

With respect to this clone: The same CDR3 is also encoded by other DNA sequences in this sample. The chain is built from TRBV6-6 and TRBJ1-5; possibly TRBD1 for D (5 bases). The germline CDR1 and CDR2 sequences are MNHNY and SVGAGI (reference sequence). The CDR3 runs to 15 residues. Trimming removed 7 bases from V and 2 bases from J, with 15 bases in between. The CDR3 region has the DNA TGTGCCAGCAACCCGGCGGTGACAGGCAATCAGCCCCAGCATTTT. This encodes CASNPAVTGNQPQHF.

The chain joins TRBV29-1 to TRBJ2-3, with 10 bases lining up with TRBD2. This CDR3 has 17 residues. With V trimmed by 1 base and J by 2 bases, 9 bases remained unmatched. Germline loops: CDR1 SQVTM, CDR2 ANQGSEA. Here the CDR3 reads CSVEGVLAGVFTDTQYF. In DNA form, the CDR3 reads TGCAGCGTTGAAGGGGTGCTAGCGGGGGTATTCACAGATACGCAGTATTTT.

The chain combines TRBV3-1 (or the pseudogene TRBV3-2) with TRBJ1-4; D possibly corresponds to TRBD1 (5 bases). This CDR3 has 15 residues. The V and J ends lost 2 bases and 8 bases respectively, with 15 bases between them. Germline-derived CDR1 and CDR2 are LGHDT and YNNKEL (reference sequence). CDR3 in DNA: TGTGCCAGCAGCCAATTCGGGGGAATGAAAGAAAAACTGTTTTTT. Its protein is CASSQFGGMKEKLFF.

The V call is TRBV15, the J call TRBJ2-5; a possible D gene is TRBD1 (5 bases). Per germline, CDR1 LNHNV and CDR2 YYDKDF (reference sequence). CDR3 length: 15 residues. V shed 0 bases and J shed 1 base, with 9 bases lying between them. The CDR3: CATSRDGHLQETQYF. The CDR3 region has the DNA TGTGCCACCAGCAGAGACGGACACCTCCAAGAGACCCAGTACTTC.

Written as DNA, the CDR3 is TGTGCCAGCAGCCCAGCTTTTGAACGAAGGGGAACCGGGGAGCTGTTTTTT. It encodes CASSPAFERRGTGELFF. This chain uses TRBV7-9 with TRBJ2-2; D possibly corresponds to TRBD1 (5 bases). CDR3 length: 17 amino acids. V lost 5 bases to trimming and J lost 5 bases, with 21 bases between them. Germline lookup yields CDR1 SEHNR and CDR2 FQNEAQ (reference sequence). The full variable domain, rest sourced from reference TRBV7-9 and TRBJ2-2, is DTGVSQNPRHKITKRGQNVTFRCDPISEHNRLYWYRQTLGQGPEFLTYFQNEAQLEKSRLLSDRFSAERPKGSFSTLEIQRTEQGDSAMYLCASSPAFERRGTGELFFGEGSRLTVL.

Note on this clone: Other DNA variants within this sample encode the same CDR3. V is TRBV29-1 and J is TRBJ2-3; D is undetermined. The CDR3 extends over 11 amino acids. Looked up from germline, CDR1 is SQVTM and CDR2 is ANQGSEA. Between the trimmed V and J ends, which lost 2 bases and 6 bases, there was a span of 6 bases. CDR3 nucleotide sequence: TGCAGCGTTGAATTAGCCGATACGCAGTATTTT. It specifies CSVELADTQYF.

The chain has TRBV11-2 and TRBJ2-5; D gene unclear. The V and J ends lost 5 bases and 2 bases respectively, with 6 bases between them. The CDR3 covers 12 residues. In germline, CDR1 is SGHAT, CDR2 FQNNGV. The DNA of the CDR3 is TGTGCCAGCAGCCCGACACAAGAGACCCAGTACTTC. Translating gives CASSPTQETQYF.

This chain links TRBV19 with TRBJ1-3, with 7 bases lining up with TRBD1. This CDR3 has 17 amino acids. Germline CDR1 and CDR2: LNHDA and SQIVND (reference sequence). V trimming: 4 bases; J trimming: 1 base; junction bases outside the gene matches: 10. CDR3 in amino acids: CASSTRLGQLSGNTIYF. In DNA form, the CDR3 reads TGTGCCAGTAGTACGCGCCTGGGACAGCTATCTGGAAACACCATATATTTT.

This rearrangement joins TRBV6-5 to TRBJ1-3, with 7 bases aligning to TRBD1. Losses at the gene ends were 5 bases for V and 4 bases for J; bases not matched to a gene: 5. Per the germline V gene, CDR1 is MNHEY and CDR2 is SVGAGI. This CDR3 is 14 amino acids long. The CDR3 here is CASSTGDSGNTIYF. DNA of the CDR3: TGTGCCAGCAGTACAGGGGATTCAGGAAACACCATATATTTT.

This clone has a single count. The J gene is TRBJ2-7, the V gene TRBV9; D might be TRBD2 (6 bases). Trimming removed 0 bases from V and 7 bases from J, with 14 bases in between. CDR3 size: 14 residues. CDR1 SGDLS and CDR2 YYNGEE come from the germline V gene. The CDR3 coding sequence is TGTGCCAGCAGCGTAGGCCCTCGCGGGGAGGAGCAGTACTTC. Translating it yields CASSVGPRGEEQYF.

The chain joins TRBV7-9 to TRBJ2-3; 8 bases line up with TRBD2. Germline V lookup: CDR1 SEHNR, CDR2 FQNEAQ (reference sequence). This CDR3 has 17 residues. Trimming removed 5 bases from V and 6 bases from J; junction bases left unmatched: 16. The CDR3 spells CASSPRPFGGAADTQYF. The CDR3 coding sequence is TGTGCCAGCAGCCCACGCCCCTTCGGGGGGGCCGCTGATACGCAGTATTTT.

The chain is built from TRBV28 and TRBJ1-2, with 7 bases aligning to TRBD1. Germline V gene lookup returns CDR1 MDHEN and CDR2 SYDVKM. The V gene end was trimmed by 5 bases and the J gene end by 6 bases; junction bases not matched to a gene: 12. The CDR3 is 15 residues long. The CDR3 loop reads CASSPLSKGGNGYTF. CDR3 bases: TGTGCCAGCAGTCCCCTCTCAAAAGGGGGCAATGGCTACACCTTC.